The 17 T cell receptor beta chains below were found in one sample sequenced in a study of blood T cell repertoires in COVID-19. Sequencing was performed with immunoSEQ multiplex PCR; in TCRdb, only in-frame clones are kept and a portion is missing. The sample carries 30,000 to 45,000 clones, 90% recorded once. Material: peripheral blood. These receptors were obtained from a man between 70 and 80 years old with acute or convalescent COVID-19.

The chain carries TRBV15 and TRBJ1-5; D is possibly TRBD1 (6 bases). The V gene lost 0 bases and the J gene lost 5 bases, with 11 bases spanning the gap. Looked up from germline, CDR1 is LNHNV and CDR2 is YYDKDF (reference sequence). The CDR3 covers 15 residues. In DNA form, the CDR3 reads TGTGCCACCAGCAGAGATGGGGGCCCTGATCAGCCCCAGCATTTT. Amino acids: CATSRDGGPDQPQHF.

The genes are TRBV12-3 or TRBV12-4 and TRBJ2-7, with D tentatively TRBD2 (5 bases). CDR3 size: 13 residues. V was shortened by 6 bases and J by 3 bases, with 12 bases between the two germline ends. CDR3 DNA sequence: TGTGCCAGCAGCTACGGACGGGACTACGAGCAGTACTTC. Protein: CASSYGRDYEQYF.

This clone was observed once. J is TRBJ2-3 and V is TRBV7-2, with TRBD1 matching 7 bases. The CDR3 is 15 residues long. V trimming: 5 bases; J trimming: 4 bases; junction bases outside the gene matches: 9. The V gene's germline CDR1 is SGHTA and CDR2 FQGNSA. CDR3 nucleotides: TGTGCCAGCAGCCTCGGACAGGTTAAATCAGATACGCAGTATTTT. Translating gives CASSLGQVKSDTQYF.

CDR3 loop: CATSRGPGQVNSYEQYF. The CDR3 bases are TGTGCCACCAGCAGAGGGCCCGGACAGGTTAACTCCTACGAGCAGTACTTC. The rearrangement uses TRBV15 and TRBJ2-7; TRBD1 matches at 7 bases. Germline CDR1 is LNHNV and CDR2 is YYDKDF (reference sequence). The J segment lost 0 bases and the V segment lost 1 base, leaving 9 bases of the junction unmatched. The CDR3 has 17 amino acids.

The chain uses TRBV7-9 and TRBJ2-1; 8 nucleotides line up with TRBD1. The CDR3 totals 16 residues. Unmatched junction bases numbered 8, after V lost 2 bases and J lost 5 bases. From germline, CDR1 is SEHNR and CDR2 FQNEAQ (reference sequence). This CDR3 reads CASSLSPQGVHNEQFF. The DNA of the CDR3 is TGTGCCAGCAGCTTATCTCCACAGGGGGTGCACAATGAGCAGTTCTTC.

Details on this clone: The junction departs from the called germline gene at one end, perhaps through a read error. This chain connects TRBV11-3 to TRBJ2-1; 8 bases agree with TRBD1. Looked up from germline, CDR1 is SGHNT and CDR2 is YENEEA. The CDR3 spans 16 residues. The CDR3 bases are TGTGCCAGCAGCTTAGGGACAGGGACCCACTACAATGGGCAGTTCTTC. Amino acids: CASSLGTGTHYNGQFF.

This clone has a single count. The V call is TRBV5-6, the J call TRBJ2-7; D may be TRBD2 (6 bases). CDR1 and CDR2 from the germline V gene are SGHDT and YYEEEE. V dropped 1 base and J dropped 7 bases, with 18 bases sitting between them. The CDR3 sequence is 15 residues long. The CDR3 loop reads CASSLMRDLTLEQYF. CDR3 sequence (DNA): TGTGCCAGCAGCTTGATGCGGGACCTTACTTTGGAGCAGTACTTC.

CDR3 loop: CASSQGQREGLLAKNIQYF. The CDR3 DNA reads as TGCGCCAGCAGCCAAGGACAGCGGGAGGGCCTATTAGCCAAAAACATTCAGTACTTC. The V call is TRBV4-1, the J call TRBJ2-4, with TRBD2 identical over 10 bases. Germline CDR1 and CDR2: MGHRA and YSYEKL. There are 19 residues in the CDR3. Trimming took 1 base from V and 0 from J; bases not matched to a gene: 9.

The V and J genes are TRBV7-2 and TRBJ2-7; 9 positions agree with TRBD2. The CDR3 runs 15 residues. The J segment lost 2 bases and the V segment lost 1 base, leaving 3 bases of the junction unmatched. Germline CDR1 reads SGHTA; CDR2 reads FQGNSA. The CDR3 DNA reads TGTGCCAGCAGCTTAGGGCGGGAGGGCCCCTACGAGCAGTACTTC. Its translation is CASSLGREGPYEQYF.

This rearrangement joins TRBV7-9 to TRBJ1-1; D is unclear. CDR3 length equals 14 residues. V dropped 4 bases and J dropped 1 base, with 10 bases sitting between them. CDR1 and CDR2 (germline): SEHNR, FQNEAQ (reference sequence). In DNA, the CDR3 is TGTGCCAGCAGCTCCCTCGTCGGGAACACTGAAGCTTTCTTT. Amino acid sequence: CASSSLVGNTEAFF.

The chain couples TRBV29-1 to TRBJ1-5; no firm D call. CDR1 is SQVTM and CDR2 is ANQGSEA in the germline V gene. The CDR3 has 12 residues. V was trimmed by 4 bases and J by 5 bases, leaving 9 bases between them. Written as DNA, the CDR3 is TGCAGCGTTGGTGACCGGGATCAGCCCCAGCATTTT. Protein product: CSVGDRDQPQHF.

This clone has only a few counts. This chain joins TRBV20-1 and TRBJ1-2; no clear D. The CDR3 loop spans 10 amino acids. Germline CDR1 reads DFQATT; CDR2 reads SNEGSKA (reference sequence). V gave up 7 bases and J gave up 2 bases, with 5 bases separating them. CDR3 in amino acids: CSGRNYGYTF. The CDR3 DNA sequence: TGCAGTGGCAGGAACTATGGCTACACCTTC.

The rearrangement links TRBV18 to TRBJ1-1; D is perhaps TRBD1 (5 bases). Germline lookup yields CDR1 KGHSH and CDR2 LQKENI. The CDR3 contains 14 residues. With 1 base removed from V and 1 base from J, the gap between germline ends came to 7 bases. The CDR3 sequence: CASSPRQTNTEAFF. The CDR3 coding sequence is TGTGCCAGCTCACCACGACAGACGAACACTGAAGCTTTCTTT.

V is TRBV6-1 and J is TRBJ1-2; no firm D call. CDR1 is MNHNS, CDR2 SASEGT, per germline. There are 12 residues in the CDR3. Trimming removed 2 bases from V and 8 bases from J, with 9 bases in between. The CDR3 spells CASSEWEVGYTF. CDR3 sequence (DNA): TGTGCCAGCAGTGAATGGGAGGTCGGCTACACCTTC.

The chain recombines TRBV7-2 with TRBJ1-2; D possibly corresponds to TRBD1 (6 bases). V lost 1 base and J 3 bases, leaving 12 bases between the germline ends. CDR3 size: 15 residues. CDR1 is SGHTA, CDR2 FQGNSA, per germline. DNA for the CDR3: TGTGCCAGCAGCTTAGAGGCAGGGGTCTACTATGGCTACACCTTC. This translates into CASSLEAGVYYGYTF. Complete variable domain (other parts from reference TRBV7-2 and TRBJ1-2): GAGVSQSPSNKVTEKGKDVELRCDPISGHTALYWYRQSLGQGLEFLIYFQGNSAPDKSGLPSDRFSAERTGGSVSTLTIQRTQQEDSAVYLCASSLEAGVYYGYTFGSGTRLTVV.

This chain connects TRBV5-1 to TRBJ2-5, with TRBD1 identical over 7 bases. With V trimmed by 4 bases and J by 3 bases, 9 bases remained unmatched. The length of the CDR3 is 15 residues. In germline, CDR1 is SGHRS, CDR2 YFSETQ. The CDR3 coding sequence is TGCGCCAGCAGCCACCCGACAGGGTATAAAGAGACCCAGTACTTC. Its protein is CASSHPTGYKETQYF.

The chain carries TRBV6-5 and TRBJ1-2; 8 positions agree with TRBD1. The length of the CDR3 is 14 residues. Trimming removed 5 bases from V and 7 bases from J; junction bases left unmatched: 9. Germline V gene data show CDR1 as MNHEY and CDR2 as SVGAGI. CDR3 sequence (DNA): TGTGCCAGCAGTCGGGACAGGCGTACCGGTGGCTACACCTTC. It yields the protein CASSRDRRTGGYTF.